This TCR beta chain was found in a study of T-cell memory formation after mild COVID-19 (TCRdb year 2021). About the full investigation: TCR sequence clusters from the two donors were largely donor specific. Longitudinal TCRalpha and TCRbeta repertoire sequencing tracked T-cell clones expanding and contracting after mild COVID-19 in a couple of donors. The cohort was made up of two young adult volunteers, one female and one male, who were previously healthy. Overall study outcomes, separate from this receptor: Contracting CD4+ clones appeared mostly in the CM and EM memory subsets, whereas CD8+ clones were enriched in EMRA. SARS-CoV-2 specificity was not confirmed for the second-wave clones peaking on day 37. Balanced CD4/CD8 phenotypes were observed for clones contracting from day 15 to 85, whereas a bias towards CD4+ was observed for a second wave of clones expanding from day 15 to 37. Some responding clones were found in pre-infection memory, which suggests that pre-existing cross-reactive memory T cells took part in the SARS-CoV-2 response. Only two mild cases were covered in the study, and larger cohorts including severe cases with pre-infection samples were considered necessary.

The CDR3 spans 13 residues, from the cysteine through the phenylalanine. Only the CDR3 portion is preserved as DNA: 39 bases, with reading frame beginning at the first base. V was cut back by 5 bases and J by 4 bases, leaving a gap of 11 bases between them. Per the germline V gene, SGHTA is the CDR1 and FQGTGA is the CDR2. This clonotype was seen ten or more times. Its specific antigen is unknown. Qualities for individual bases were not recorded, and no much larger clone is one base off. PBMCs were isolated by Ficoll-Paque density gradient centrifugation. The reads were generated on an Illumina NovaSeq 6000. TCRalpha and TCRbeta cDNA libraries were built by 5'RACE with constant-segment primers, adding sample barcodes and unique molecular identifiers. RNA was extracted from every sample with Trizol reagent. Library amplification was performed in two PCR steps, and a second sample barcode and Illumina TruSeq adapters were introduced in the second step. Libraries were sequenced on an Illumina NovaSeq with 2 x 150 bp paired-end reads. The study's processing was this. The reads were demultiplexed and collapsed into UMI-guided consensus sequences using migec v1.2.7. Using mixcr v2.1.11, UMI consensuses were aligned to TRA and TRB V and J templates and then assembled into clonotypes. A clonotype was counted as expanded or contracted only when both edgeR and NoisET called the clonotype significant, with the noise models trained on biological replicates. edgeR calls used a false discovery rate-adjusted p below 0.01 and a log2 fold-change threshold of 1. As an exploratory analysis of dynamics, max-normalized trajectories of the 1000 most abundant clonotypes were examined by PCA with hierarchical clustering. Separately sequenced CD4+ and CD8+ repertoires were used to assign the CD4 or CD8 phenotype of responding clones. Starting from the raw public reads, TCRdb applied fastp trimming at Q25, assembled clones with MiXCR and retained in-frame beta chains. Each CDR3 protein appears once, grouped with its most common genes and DNA. What appears here as the V and J calls and clone size reflects TCRdb's work, not the paper's. This sample lists some 300,000 distinct CDR3 sequences; 20% to 25% were detected once. The top ten clonotypes cover under 25% of the sample.

The sequence was obtained from a man between 18 and 29 years old who had mild COVID-19 (a few samples of this study predate the infection). The sample titles of this study are shuffled in the database, so cell type and time point are left out; the donor was told from shared clones. The sequenced sample consisted of PBMCs or a T cell subset sorted from them (not recorded which). The sequence is built from TRBV7-3 and TRBJ1-1; TRBD1 might be the D gene, on 5 matching bases. The CDR3: CASSKQVRTEAFF. The nucleotides are TGTGCCAGCAGCAAACAGGTGCGCACTGAAGCTTTCTTT.